The 23 T cell receptor beta chains listed next were all sequenced from one sample in a study of T-cell memory formation after mild COVID-19. TCRdb used MiXCR to reprocess the 5' RACE reads, holding one entry per CDR3 protein. The sample shows around 220,000 distinct CDR3 sequences, approximately 16% of them seen only once. The source material was PBMCs or a T cell subset sorted from them (not recorded which). The receptor set was obtained from a man between 18 and 29 years old who had mild COVID-19 (a few samples of this study predate the infection). Cell type and time point are not known.

V and J are TRBV5-1 and TRBJ2-1; 7 nucleotides align to TRBD1. The V gene end was trimmed by 1 base and the J gene end by 7 bases; junction bases not matched to a gene: 11. The CDR3 sequence is 16 residues long. CDR1 is SGHRS, CDR2 YFSETQ, per germline. The CDR3 sequence is CASSLQTGVSGNEQFF. DNA of the CDR3: TGCGCCAGCAGCTTGCAAACAGGGGTATCCGGGAATGAGCAGTTCTTC.

The chain uses TRBV6-1 and TRBJ1-2, with no clear D. Trimming left V 5 bases short and J 5 bases short, with 15 bases between. CDR1 and CDR2 from the germline V gene are MNHNS and SASEGT. CDR3 length: 14 amino acids. The CDR3 is CASSNREGRYGYTF. In DNA, the CDR3 is TGTGCCAGCAGTAACCGGGAAGGTCGGTATGGCTACACCTTC.

The rearrangement uses TRBV19 and TRBJ1-5, with 7 positions matching TRBD1. J lost 0 bases, V lost 6 bases, and 8 bases had no gene match. Germline V gene data show CDR1 as LNHDA and CDR2 as SQIVND (reference sequence). The CDR3 has 16 residues. The CDR3 sequence: CASRNDREPSNQPQHF. The CDR3 DNA sequence: TGTGCCAGTAGGAACGACAGGGAGCCTAGCAATCAGCCCCAGCATTTT.

This clonotype was observed a handful of times. V gene TRBV21-1 combines with J gene TRBJ2-7; the D call of TRBD1 is as the table states it, not checked on the DNA. TRBV21-1 represents a pseudogene. This CDR3 has 13 residues. CDR3 sequence (DNA): TGTGCCAGCAGTTCCAGGACAGTTTGGGAGCAGTACGTC. Its protein product is CASSSRTVWEQYV.

This chain links TRBV24-1 with TRBJ2-4, with TRBD1 matching over 8 bases. This CDR3 spans 13 amino acids. The V gene end was trimmed by 2 bases and the J gene end by 7 bases; junction bases not matched to a gene: 0. Germline CDR1 and CDR2: KGHDR and SFDVKD. The CDR3 sequence is CATSDWTGNIQYF. CDR3 DNA sequence: TGTGCCACCAGTGATTGGACAGGGAACATTCAGTACTTC.

This clonotype was observed a handful of times. This chain links TRBV3-1 with TRBJ2-7; 12 nucleotides match TRBD2. The germline CDR1 and CDR2 sequences are LGHDT and YNNKEL (reference sequence). The CDR3 consists of 15 residues. The V and J ends lost 6 bases and 4 bases, in that order; junction bases with no gene match: 7. The CDR3 here is CASSPSGGDQYEQYF. In DNA form, the CDR3 reads TGTGCCAGCAGTCCTAGCGGGGGGGATCAGTACGAGCAGTACTTC.

This clonotype has a handful of counts. This chain uses TRBV6-6 with TRBJ2-2; D is undetermined. Looked up from germline, CDR1 is MNHNY and CDR2 is SVGAGI (reference sequence). Trimming shortened V by 5 bases and J by 3 bases, and 7 bases separated the two germline ends. The CDR3 loop spans 13 amino acids. The CDR3, as DNA: TGTGCCAGCAGTCAAGGGTACACCGGGGAGCTGTTTTTT. Translating it yields CASSQGYTGELFF.

This clonotype was observed many times. The chain joins TRBV4-1 to TRBJ2-7; D may match TRBD1 or TRBD2 (6 bases each). The V gene lost 2 bases and the J gene lost 3 bases, with 20 bases spanning the gap. This CDR3 is 17 amino acids long. Germline lookup yields CDR1 MGHRA and CDR2 YSYEKL. Here the CDR3 reads CASSQLGTPTGLYEQYF. The CDR3 nucleotides read TGCGCCAGCAGCCAACTAGGGACTCCGACAGGCCTCTACGAGCAGTACTTC.

The gene calls are TRBV15 and TRBJ1-1, with D unclear. Trimming took off 0 bases at V and 5 bases at J, with 10 bases between the two ends. The CDR3 runs 14 residues. Germline V lookup: CDR1 LNHNV, CDR2 YYDKDF (reference sequence). The CDR3 is CATSRDGKGTEAFF. Written as DNA, the CDR3 is TGTGCCACCAGCAGAGATGGTAAGGGAACTGAAGCTTTCTTT. The variable domain in full, completed from reference TRBV15 and TRBJ1-1, reads DAMVIQNPRYQVTQFGKPVTLSCSQTLNHNVMYWYQQKSSQAPKLLFHYYDKDFNNEADTPDNFQSRRPNTSFCFLDIRSPGLGDTAMYLCATSRDGKGTEAFFGQGTRLTVV.

V usage is TRBV2 and J usage is TRBJ2-3, with D perhaps TRBD1 or TRBD2 (5 bases each). This CDR3 spans 14 amino acids. The V gene's germline CDR1 is SNHLY and CDR2 FYNNEI. Trimming took 6 bases from V and 2 from J, leaving 12 bases between them. CDR3 amino acids: CASRPRETTDTQYF. As DNA, the CDR3 is TGTGCCAGCAGACCCAGGGAGACCACAGATACGCAGTATTTT.

The rearrangement links TRBV20-1 to TRBJ2-3, with 10 nucleotides matching TRBD1. The J segment lost 1 base and the V segment lost 2 bases, leaving 9 bases of the junction unmatched. CDR1 DFQATT and CDR2 SNEGSKA come from the germline V gene (reference sequence). This CDR3 contains 17 residues. In nucleotides, the CDR3 is TGCAGTGCTAGACTCCGTGCCGGGACAGGGGGCACAGATACGCAGTATTTT. This gives the protein CSARLRAGTGGTDTQYF.

The V gene is TRBV27, the J gene TRBJ1-5; possibly TRBD1 for D (6 bases). V lost 5 bases, J lost 6 bases, and 32 bases lay in between. The germline gives CDR1 MNHEY, CDR2 SMNVEV (reference sequence). The CDR3 loop spans 20 amino acids. In nucleotides, the CDR3 is TGTGCCAGCAGTCGAAATCGCGGTCCGGGACTCCCCCTAGGGGGTCAGCCCCAGCATTTT. Translating it yields CASSRNRGPGLPLGGQPQHF.

This clonotype was detected ten times or more. V gene TRBV12-3 or TRBV12-4 combines with J gene TRBJ2-3; TRBD1 matches 7 bases. With 6 bases clipped from V and 4 bases from J, the junction kept 7 bases outside the gene matches. This CDR3 comprises 14 residues. CDR3 loop: CASRNRGVADTQYF. As DNA, the CDR3 is TGTGCCAGCAGGAACAGGGGAGTGGCAGATACGCAGTATTTT.

This clonotype was counted only a few times. This chain connects TRBV5-1 to TRBJ1-1; a weak D match, TRBD1 (6 bases). CDR1 SGHRS and CDR2 YFSETQ come from the germline V gene. The CDR3 loop spans 13 amino acids. V gave up 4 bases and J gave up 3 bases, with 10 bases separating them. This CDR3 reads CASSITGYTEAFF. CDR3 DNA sequence: TGCGCCAGCAGCATAACAGGGTACACTGAAGCTTTCTTT.

The chain carries TRBV2 and TRBJ1-4; 8 nucleotides align to TRBD1. The V segment lost 5 bases and the J segment 6 bases; nucleotides outside the gene matches: 8. The CDR3 covers 15 residues. Germline CDR1 reads SNHLY; CDR2 reads FYNNEI. Here the CDR3 reads CASSPDRGGDEKLFF. CDR3 bases: TGTGCCAGCAGTCCCGACAGGGGCGGAGATGAAAAACTGTTTTTT.

The chain is built from TRBV6-2 or TRBV6-3 and TRBJ1-5; D ambiguous. Trimming shortened V by 5 bases and J by 1 base, and 12 bases separated the two germline ends. Per the germline V gene, CDR1 is MNHEY and CDR2 is SVGEGT. The CDR3 is 15 residues long. DNA for the CDR3: TGTGCCAGCAGTCGGACGCCCTGGAGCAATCAGCCCCAGCATTTT. Its translation is CASSRTPWSNQPQHF.

This clonotype was picked up one time. The chain recombines TRBV11-2 with TRBJ2-5; no clear D. The CDR3 consists of 14 residues. CDR1 and CDR2 (germline): SGHAT, FQNNGV. V was pared by 0 bases and J by 7 bases, with 12 bases between. This chain's CDR3 is CASSLDGPVRTQYF. In nucleotides, the CDR3 is TGTGCCAGCAGCTTAGACGGGCCCGTCCGGACCCAGTACTTC.

This clonotype was counted only a few times. The V gene is TRBV27, the J gene TRBJ1-5, with a weak D call TRBD1 (5 bases). Germline loops: CDR1 MNHEY, CDR2 SMNVEV (reference sequence). Deletions cut 6 bases from V and 5 bases from J, with 17 bases between. This CDR3 has 15 residues. Here the CDR3 reads CASRQPAGTDQPQHF. DNA of the CDR3: TGTGCCAGCAGGCAACCCGCAGGGACCGATCAGCCCCAGCATTTT.

This chain links TRBV2 with TRBJ1-4; D not certain. CDR1 SNHLY and CDR2 FYNNEI come from the germline V gene. V dropped 7 bases and J dropped 8 bases, with 17 bases sitting between them. The CDR3 length is 14 residues. The DNA for the CDR3 is TGTGCCAGCATCAAGGGAGGGTATGAGGAAAAACTGTTTTTT. The encoded protein is CASIKGGYEEKLFF.

This chain joins TRBV12-3 or TRBV12-4 and TRBJ2-1; a possible D gene is TRBD2 (5 bases). The V gene lost 7 bases and the J gene lost 7 bases, with 17 bases spanning the gap. The CDR3 totals 14 residues. Here the CDR3 DNA reads TGTGCCAGCAAACCGGACTTCGAGAGAAATGAGCAGTTCTTC. It translates to CASKPDFERNEQFF.

The genes are TRBV18 and TRBJ2-1, with 9 bases matching TRBD2. Germline lookup yields CDR1 KGHSH and CDR2 LQKENI. CDR3 size: 15 residues. The ends lost 6 bases at V and 4 bases at J; junction bases unmatched: 7. The CDR3 coding sequence is TGTGCCAGCTCGCGTGCGGGGGGGTCATACAATGAGCAGTTCTTC. Translation: CASSRAGGSYNEQFF.

This clonotype occurred a few times. The J gene is TRBJ1-1, the V gene TRBV7-2, with 7 nucleotides matching TRBD1. The J segment lost 7 bases and the V segment lost 6 bases, leaving 8 bases of the junction unmatched. Germline CDR1 SGHTA, CDR2 FQGNSA. The length of the CDR3 is 13 residues. CDR3 amino acids: CASRFLRDSEAFF. Written as DNA, the CDR3 is TGTGCCAGCAGGTTTCTCCGGGACAGTGAAGCTTTCTTT. Combining the CDR3 with reference TRBV7-2 and TRBJ1-1 gives the whole variable domain GAGVSQSPSNKVTEKGKDVELRCDPISGHTALYWYRQSLGQGLEFLIYFQGNSAPDKSGLPSDRFSAERTGGSVSTLTIQRTQQEDSAVYLCASRFLRDSEAFFGQGTRLTVV.

This clonotype was seen repeatedly, ten times or more. V and J are TRBV5-1 and TRBJ1-5; no clear D. The CDR3 runs to 14 residues. V gave up 1 base and J gave up 7 bases, with 12 bases separating them. CDR1 and CDR2 from the germline V gene are SGHRS and YFSETQ. Here the CDR3 DNA reads TGCGCCAGCAGCTTGTACGGTGGTCAGCAGCCCCAGCATTTT. Translation gives CASSLYGGQQPQHF.